The 28 T cell receptor beta chains given below trace back to one sample, sequenced in a study of cytotoxic CD8 clonotypes in ibrutinib-treated CLL. Profiling relied on immunoSEQ multiplex PCR, and the TCRdb table lists in-frame clones only, not all of them. The sample lists about 120,000 clones, roughly 57% seen once, with approximately 35% in the top ten. The sequenced sample was PBMCs, obtained after 24 months of ibrutinib treatment. These receptors originate from a human donor with chronic lymphocytic leukemia.

The chain links TRBV29-1 to TRBJ2-7, with 7 bases that match TRBD1. Losses at the gene ends were 5 bases for V and 4 bases for J; bases not matched to a gene: 8. CDR1 and CDR2 from the germline V gene are SQVTM and ANQGSEA. The CDR3 is 13 residues long. The DNA for the CDR3 is TGCAGCGTTTGGACCCCAGGGGGTTACGAGCAGTACTTC. It yields the protein CSVWTPGGYEQYF.

The chain combines TRBV7-2 with TRBJ1-5, with D uncertain. V lost 7 bases and J 0 bases, leaving 7 bases between the germline ends. Germline V CDR1 and CDR2: SGHTA, FQGNSA. CDR3 length: 13 residues. CDR3 sequence reads: CASTSSSNQPQHF. The CDR3 DNA reads as TGTGCCAGCACCTCGTCTAGCAATCAGCCCCAGCATTTT. The whole variable domain, remainder taken from reference TRBV7-2 and TRBJ1-5, is GAGVSQSPSNKVTEKGKDVELRCDPISGHTALYWYRQSLGQGLEFLIYFQGNSAPDKSGLPSDRFSAERTGGSVSTLTIQRTQQEDSAVYLCASTSSSNQPQHFGDGTRLSIL.

This sequence joins TRBV5-1 and TRBJ2-7; 7 positions agree with TRBD1. Germline-derived CDR1 and CDR2 are SGHRS and YFSETQ. Unmatched junction bases numbered 1, after V lost 7 bases and J lost 0 bases. The CDR3 extends over 12 amino acids. The CDR3 region has the DNA TGCGCCAGCGGACAGGACTCCTACGAGCAGTACTTC. This sequence encodes CASGQDSYEQYF.

The V and J genes are TRBV25-1 and TRBJ2-5; 8 nucleotides match TRBD1. From germline, CDR1 is MGHDK and CDR2 SYGVNS. The junction had 13 bases not matched to a gene; V was cut back by 4 bases and J by 9 bases. The CDR3 spans 15 residues. In DNA form, the CDR3 reads TGTGCCAGCAGTGCCGCTGGACAGGGTTTGGAGTCCCAGTACTTC. Amino acid sequence: CASSAAGQGLESQYF.

This clone has only a few counts. V is TRBV11-2 and J is TRBJ2-1, with 9 bases fitting TRBD2. Germline-derived CDR1 and CDR2 are SGHAT and FQNNGV. This CDR3 is 15 amino acids long. V gave up 5 bases and J gave up 9 bases; unmatched junction bases: 11. Written as DNA, the CDR3 is TGTGCCAGCAGCCTTAGCGGGAGCCACCGGGGTGAGCAGTTCTTC. Amino acids: CASSLSGSHRGEQFF.

Only a few counts were recorded for this clone. V usage is TRBV5-1 and J usage is TRBJ2-7; D uncertain. Germline V gene lookup returns CDR1 SGHRS and CDR2 YFSETQ. The CDR3 length is 11 residues. V lost 2 bases to trimming and J lost 3 bases, with 3 bases between them. CDR3 sequence (DNA): TGCGCCAGCAGCTTAGGCTACGAGCAGTACTTC. Its translation is CASSLGYEQYF.

This chain uses TRBV11-1 with TRBJ1-2; possibly TRBD1 for D (5 bases). The CDR3 is 15 residues long. Germline CDR1 SGHAT, CDR2 FQDESV (reference sequence). With 5 bases removed from V and 2 bases from J, the gap between germline ends came to 15 bases. In nucleotides, the CDR3 is TGTGCCAGCAGCCCCGGGGAGGGGCCCAACTATGGCTACACCTTC. Translation gives CASSPGEGPNYGYTF.

The J gene is TRBJ2-5, the V gene TRBV30, with a weak D call TRBD2 (7 bases). V was trimmed by 2 bases and J by 5 bases, leaving 18 bases between them. CDR3 length: 15 amino acids. Germline CDR1 is GTSNPN and CDR2 is SVGIG (reference sequence). In nucleotides, the CDR3 is TGTGCCTGGAGTCGACGGGGGGCCACACGGGAGACCCAGTACTTC. Translation gives CAWSRRGATRETQYF.

The J gene is TRBJ1-6, the V gene TRBV30; tentatively, D is TRBD1 (5 bases). This CDR3 is built from 14 residues. Germline V lookup: CDR1 GTSNPN, CDR2 SVGIG (reference sequence). The V and J ends lost 2 bases and 10 bases respectively, with 15 bases between them. The CDR3 bases are TGTGCCTGGAGTACGGGGAGGGGCAGCTCACCCCTCCACTTT. Translation: CAWSTGRGSSPLHF.

In its sample, this clone was seen a few times. The V gene is TRBV9, the J gene TRBJ1-2, with TRBD1 as a possible D gene (6 bases). Germline V gene sequence: CDR1 SGDLS, CDR2 YYNGEE. CDR3 length equals 15 residues. V was pared by 3 bases and J by 4 bases, with 16 bases between. The CDR3 DNA is TGTGCCAGCAGCGACAGGGACGGCAGTTCCTATGGCTACACCTTC. It codes for CASSDRDGSSYGYTF.

The genes are TRBV5-1 and TRBJ2-7, with 8 bases fitting TRBD1. This CDR3 has 14 amino acids. CDR1 and CDR2 (germline): SGHRS, YFSETQ. The J segment lost 2 bases and the V segment lost 2 bases, leaving 3 bases of the junction unmatched. CDR3 protein: CASSFGDRTYEQYF. The CDR3 DNA reads as TGCGCCAGCAGCTTTGGGGACAGGACCTACGAGCAGTACTTC.

The chain links TRBV5-4 to TRBJ2-5, with D maybe TRBD2 (6 bases). The CDR3 is made up of 15 amino acids. Germline V gene lookup returns CDR1 SGHNT and CDR2 YYREEE (reference sequence). V lost 0 bases to trimming and J lost 4 bases, with 13 bases between them. The CDR3 nucleotides are TGTGCCAGCAGCTTGGCGGCGGGGAGAGCAGAGACCCAGTACTTC. Translation gives CASSLAAGRAETQYF.

This clone was observed a single time. The rearrangement links TRBV7-8 to TRBJ1-6; D is undetermined. The V end was cut by 1 base, the J end by 1 base, with 5 bases between. The CDR3 sequence is 15 residues long. CDR1 SGHVS and CDR2 FQNEAQ come from the germline V gene. The CDR3 DNA reads TGTGCCAGCAGCTTAGAAACGTCCTATAATTCACCCCTCCACTTT. Translating it yields CASSLETSYNSPLHF.

The chain is built from TRBV7-9 and TRBJ2-7, with D possibly matching TRBD2 (6 bases). The germline V gene encodes CDR1 SEHNR and CDR2 FQNEAQ (reference sequence). Trimming cost V 5 bases and J 11 bases, with 19 bases left between them. There are 13 residues in the CDR3. The DNA of the CDR3 is TGTGCCAGCAGCCCCCGGGGCGACGCGGGGAAGTACTTC. Translation gives CASSPRGDAGKYF.

This clone was detected once. This chain connects TRBV7-6 to TRBJ2-5, with unresolved D. Per germline, CDR1 SGHVS and CDR2 FNYEAQ. The CDR3 length is 16 residues. Trimming took off 1 base at V and 2 bases at J, with 14 bases between the two ends. The CDR3 coding sequence is TGTGCCAGCAGCTTAGGGTGGGCCTCCAAGCAAGAGACCCAGTACTTC. It translates to CASSLGWASKQETQYF.

V usage is TRBV5-1 and J usage is TRBJ2-5; D might be TRBD2 (6 bases). Trimming removed 7 bases from V and 7 bases from J, with 23 bases in between. The CDR3 loop spans 15 amino acids. Per germline, CDR1 SGHRS and CDR2 YFSETQ. CDR3 amino acids: CASRSDAGSARTQYF. Here the CDR3 DNA reads TGCGCCAGCCGCTCTGACGCGGGATCAGCGAGGACCCAGTACTTC.

This clone showed up just a few times. This chain uses TRBV5-1 with TRBJ2-1, with TRBD2 identical over 7 bases. Trimming cost V 5 bases and J 0 bases; bases outside gene matches: 5. Germline V CDR1 and CDR2: SGHRS, YFSETQ. CDR3 length: 15 residues. CDR3 protein: CASSQQRGSYNEQFF. The CDR3 nucleotides are TGCGCCAGCAGTCAGCAGCGGGGCTCCTACAATGAGCAGTTCTTC. Full variable domain (missing parts from reference TRBV5-1 and TRBJ2-1): KAGVTQTPRYLIKTRGQQVTLSCSPISGHRSVSWYQQTPGQGLQFLFEYFSETQRNKGNFPGRFSGRQFSNSRSEMNVSTLELGDSALYLCASSQQRGSYNEQFFGPGTRLTVL.

The J gene is TRBJ1-5, the V gene TRBV7-8; D is ambiguous. Germline V CDR1 and CDR2: SGHVS, FQNEAQ. The CDR3 loop spans 13 amino acids. Between the trimmed V and J ends, which lost 3 bases and 0 bases, there was a span of 3 bases. The CDR3 DNA sequence: TGTGCCAGCAGCTTCGGTAGCAATCAGCCCCAGCATTTT. Translating it yields CASSFGSNQPQHF.

This clone occurred a few times. The chain is built from TRBV7-3 and TRBJ2-3; D remains ambiguous. The CDR3 is made up of 15 amino acids. CDR1 and CDR2 (germline): SGHTA, FQGTGA. Trimming cost V 1 base and J 0 bases, with 8 bases left between them. The CDR3 DNA reads as TGTGCCAGCAGCTTAAGGCAGACTAGCACAGATACGCAGTATTTT. Protein product: CASSLRQTSTDTQYF.

This clone was detected only a few times. This chain uses TRBV9 with TRBJ1-1; D unclear. V was clipped by 0 bases and J by 0 bases, with 3 bases between them. The germline gives CDR1 SGDLS, CDR2 YYNGEE. The CDR3 totals 13 residues. CDR3 amino acids: CASSVAMNTEAFF. DNA for the CDR3: TGTGCCAGCAGCGTAGCTATGAACACTGAAGCTTTCTTT.

V is TRBV5-6 and J is TRBJ1-1; D gene ambiguous. Trimming took 1 base from V and 5 from J, leaving 6 bases between them. The germline V gene has CDR1 SGHDT and CDR2 YYEEEE. The CDR3 loop spans 12 amino acids. CDR3 nucleotides: TGTGCCAGCAGCTTGCGGCAGACTGAAGCTTTCTTT. The encoded protein is CASSLRQTEAFF.

This clone was seen a few times. This chain joins TRBV7-2 and TRBJ1-2, with TRBD1 matching over 7 bases. The length of the CDR3 is 13 residues. CDR1 and CDR2 (germline): SGHTA, FQGNSA. J gave up 7 bases and V 4 bases, and 6 bases lay outside the gene matches. The CDR3 loop reads CASSSDRVGGYTF. Here the CDR3 DNA reads TGTGCCAGCAGCTCTGACAGGGTTGGTGGCTACACCTTC.

V is TRBV10-3 and J is TRBJ2-7; the D is unclear. The length of the CDR3 is 15 residues. V shed 4 bases and J shed 6 bases, with 19 bases lying between them. CDR1 and CDR2 from the germline V gene are ENHRY and SYGVKD. The CDR3 region has the DNA TGTGCCATCAGTGCGGCCACCGGCCCCGCACTCGAGCAGTACTTC. Its protein is CAISAATGPALEQYF.

V and J are TRBV2 and TRBJ2-7; TRBD1 agrees at 8 bases. The V and J ends lost 6 bases and 0 bases, in that order; junction bases with no gene match: 22. The CDR3 extends over 20 amino acids. Germline V gene data show CDR1 as SNHLY and CDR2 as FYNNEI. The CDR3 loop reads CASRGPMQTLGQGNSYEQYF. CDR3 DNA sequence: TGTGCCAGCAGGGGGCCAATGCAAACCCTAGGACAGGGAAACTCCTACGAGCAGTACTTC.

The chain recombines TRBV19 with TRBJ2-1, with 8 positions matching TRBD1. The trim removed 5 bases at V and 3 bases at J, leaving 9 bases unmatched. The CDR3 is made up of 16 amino acids. CDR1 and CDR2 (germline): LNHDA, SQIVND (reference sequence). CDR3: CASSVTGQENYNEQFF. CDR3 DNA sequence: TGTGCCAGTAGTGTCACGGGACAGGAAAACTACAATGAGCAGTTCTTC.

This clone has just a few counts. This chain links TRBV19 with TRBJ2-7; 9 nucleotides match TRBD1. V shed 7 bases, J shed 3 bases, and the junction held 7 bases outside the gene matches. The germline gives CDR1 LNHDA, CDR2 SQIVND (reference sequence). CDR3 length equals 14 residues. The CDR3 region is CASKRSGQGYEQYF. The DNA for the CDR3 is TGTGCCAGTAAAAGGTCGGGACAGGGCTACGAGCAGTACTTC.

The table lists this clone with a few counts. The chain links TRBV2 to TRBJ1-1, with D possibly being TRBD1 (5 bases). V was clipped by 8 bases and J by 1 base, with 11 bases between them. Germline assignment: CDR1 SNHLY and CDR2 FYNNEI. The CDR3 spans 13 residues. The DNA of the CDR3 is TGTGCCAGCGAAGGCGGGGCGAACACTGAAGCTTTCTTT. Protein: CASEGGANTEAFF.

The table lists this clone with a few counts. The chain combines TRBV30 with TRBJ1-3, with unresolved D. The V end was cut by 5 bases, the J end by 0 bases, with 14 bases between. Per germline, CDR1 GTSNPN and CDR2 SVGIG (reference sequence). The length of the CDR3 is 15 residues. The CDR3 region has the DNA TGTGCCTGGTTTTCCCCACGATCCTCTGGAAACACCATATATTTT. Translation gives CAWFSPRSSGNTIYF.